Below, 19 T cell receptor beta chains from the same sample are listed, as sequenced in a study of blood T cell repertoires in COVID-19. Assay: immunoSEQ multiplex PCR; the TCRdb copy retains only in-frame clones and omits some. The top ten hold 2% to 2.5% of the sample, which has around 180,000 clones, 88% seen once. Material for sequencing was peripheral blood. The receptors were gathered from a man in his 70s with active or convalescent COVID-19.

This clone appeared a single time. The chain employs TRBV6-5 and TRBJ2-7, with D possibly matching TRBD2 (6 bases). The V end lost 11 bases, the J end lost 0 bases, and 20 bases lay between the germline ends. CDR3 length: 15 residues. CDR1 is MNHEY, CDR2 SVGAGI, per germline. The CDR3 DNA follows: TGTGCCCCCCTCTCGCGCGGGAAAAGCTCCTACGAGCAGTACTTC. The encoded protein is CAPLSRGKSSYEQYF.

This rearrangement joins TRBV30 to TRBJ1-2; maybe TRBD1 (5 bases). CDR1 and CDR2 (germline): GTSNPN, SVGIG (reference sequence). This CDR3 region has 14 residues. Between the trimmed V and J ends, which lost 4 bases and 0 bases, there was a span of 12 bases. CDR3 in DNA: TGTGCCTGGACGTACAGGAATTCTAACTATGGCTACACCTTC. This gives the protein CAWTYRNSNYGYTF.

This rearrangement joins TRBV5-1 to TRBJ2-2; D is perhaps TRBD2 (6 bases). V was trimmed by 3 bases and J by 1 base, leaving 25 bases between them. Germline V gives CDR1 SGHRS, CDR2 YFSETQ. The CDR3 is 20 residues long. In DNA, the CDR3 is TGCGCCAGCAGCTCCTTTTGGTCGGGCGGGGCGGCTTTGAACACCGGGGAGCTGTTTTTT. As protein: CASSSFWSGGAALNTGELFF. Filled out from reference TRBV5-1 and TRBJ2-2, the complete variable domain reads KAGVTQTPRYLIKTRGQQVTLSCSPISGHRSVSWYQQTPGQGLQFLFEYFSETQRNKGNFPGRFSGRQFSNSRSEMNVSTLELGDSALYLCASSSFWSGGAALNTGELFFGEGSRLTVL.

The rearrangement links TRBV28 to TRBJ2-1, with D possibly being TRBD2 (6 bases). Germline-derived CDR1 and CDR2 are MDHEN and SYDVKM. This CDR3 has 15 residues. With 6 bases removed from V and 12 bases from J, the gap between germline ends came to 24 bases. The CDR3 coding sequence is TGTGCCAGCAGGCCCCGGGAGTTAGCGCCCCCGGCGCAGTTCTTC. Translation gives CASRPRELAPPAQFF.

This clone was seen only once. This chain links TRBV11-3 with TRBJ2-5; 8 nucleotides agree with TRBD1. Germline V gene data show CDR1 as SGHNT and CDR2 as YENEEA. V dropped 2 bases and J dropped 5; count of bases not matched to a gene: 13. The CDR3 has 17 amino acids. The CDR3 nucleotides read TGTGCCAGCAGCTTACGCTCCGGACAGGGCATTGGGGAGACCCAGTACTTC. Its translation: CASSLRSGQGIGETQYF.

The CDR3: CASSLAPSTDTQYF. In DNA form, the CDR3 reads TGTGCCAGCTCACTAGCGCCCAGCACAGATACGCAGTATTTT. This rearrangement joins TRBV18 to TRBJ2-3; D might be TRBD2 (5 bases). Germline V gives CDR1 KGHSH, CDR2 LQKENI. The CDR3 sequence is 14 residues long. The V gene lost 4 bases and the J gene lost 0 bases, with 8 bases spanning the gap. Variable domain in full (rest from reference TRBV18 and TRBJ2-3): NAGVMQNPRHLVRRRGQEARLRCSPMKGHSHVYWYRQLPEEGLKFMVYLQKENIIDESGMPKERFSAEFPKEGPSILRIQQVVRGDSAAYFCASSLAPSTDTQYFGPGTRLTVL.

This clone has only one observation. The CDR3 bases are TGTGCCAGCAGCTCCCACTCGCGGGGGACCAGCTCCTACAATGAGCAGTTCTTC. This encodes CASSSHSRGTSSYNEQFF. This chain joins TRBV3-1 (or the pseudogene TRBV3-2) and TRBJ2-1, with TRBD2 identical over 7 bases. This CDR3 is built from 18 residues. J was trimmed by 0 bases and V by 5 bases; bases with no gene match: 13. In germline, CDR1 is LGHDT, CDR2 YNNKEL (reference sequence).

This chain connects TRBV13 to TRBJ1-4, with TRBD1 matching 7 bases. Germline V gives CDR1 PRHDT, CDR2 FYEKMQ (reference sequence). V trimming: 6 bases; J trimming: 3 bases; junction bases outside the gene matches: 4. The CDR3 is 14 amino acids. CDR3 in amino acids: CASRADRANEKLFF. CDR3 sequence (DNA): TGTGCCAGCAGAGCCGACAGGGCTAATGAAAAACTGTTTTTT.

CDR3 region: CASSPQGNLGDTQYF. DNA for the CDR3: TGTGCCAGCAGCCCACAGGGGAATTTGGGCGATACGCAGTATTTT. The chain links TRBV7-9 to TRBJ2-3, with 7 nucleotides matching TRBD1. Germline CDR1 and CDR2: SEHNR and FQNEAQ (reference sequence). Unmatched junction bases numbered 11, after V lost 5 bases and J lost 6 bases. This CDR3 comprises 15 residues.

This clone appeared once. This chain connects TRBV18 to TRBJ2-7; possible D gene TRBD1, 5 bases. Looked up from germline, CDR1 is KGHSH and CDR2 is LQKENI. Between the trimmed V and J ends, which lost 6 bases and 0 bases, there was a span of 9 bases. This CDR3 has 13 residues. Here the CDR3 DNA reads TGTGCCAGCTCCCAACAGGACTCCTACGAGCAGTACTTC. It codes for CASSQQDSYEQYF.

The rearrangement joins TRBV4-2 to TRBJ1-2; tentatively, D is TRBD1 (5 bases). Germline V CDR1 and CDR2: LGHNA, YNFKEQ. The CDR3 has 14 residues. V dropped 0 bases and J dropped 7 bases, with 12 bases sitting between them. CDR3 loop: CASSQDRDARGYTF. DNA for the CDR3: TGTGCCAGCAGCCAAGACAGGGATGCGCGTGGCTACACCTTC.

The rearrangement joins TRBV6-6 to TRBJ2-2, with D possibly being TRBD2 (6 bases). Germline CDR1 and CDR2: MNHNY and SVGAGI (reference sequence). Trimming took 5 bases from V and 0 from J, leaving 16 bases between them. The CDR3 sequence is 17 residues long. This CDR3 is CASSPGTGGANTGELFF. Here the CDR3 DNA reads TGTGCCAGCAGTCCAGGGACCGGGGGAGCGAACACCGGGGAGCTGTTTTTT.

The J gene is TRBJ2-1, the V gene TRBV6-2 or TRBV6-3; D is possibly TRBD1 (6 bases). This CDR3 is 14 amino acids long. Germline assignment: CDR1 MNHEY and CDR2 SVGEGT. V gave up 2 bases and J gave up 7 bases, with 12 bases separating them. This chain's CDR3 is CASSYPATGNEQFF. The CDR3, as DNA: TGTGCCAGCAGTTACCCCGCGACAGGAAATGAGCAGTTCTTC.

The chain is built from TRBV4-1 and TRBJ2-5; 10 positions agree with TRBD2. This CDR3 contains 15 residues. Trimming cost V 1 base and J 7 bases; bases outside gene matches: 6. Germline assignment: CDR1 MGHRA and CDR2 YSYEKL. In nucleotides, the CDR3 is TGCGCCAGCAGCCAAGGACTAGCGGGCCTCAGGACCCAGTACTTC. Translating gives CASSQGLAGLRTQYF.

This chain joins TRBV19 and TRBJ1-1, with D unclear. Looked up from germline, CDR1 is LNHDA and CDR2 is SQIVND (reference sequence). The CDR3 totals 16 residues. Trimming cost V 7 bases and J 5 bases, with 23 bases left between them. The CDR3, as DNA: TGTGCCAGTATCAAATCAGGTTTTGGTAGTGGGACTGAAGCTTTCTTT. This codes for CASIKSGFGSGTEAFF. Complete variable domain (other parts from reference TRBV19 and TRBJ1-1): DGGITQSPKYLFRKEGQNVTLSCEQNLNHDAMYWYRQDPGQGLRLIYYSQIVNDFQKGDIAEGYSVSREKKESFPLTVTSAQKNPTAFYLCASIKSGFGSGTEAFFGQGTRLTVV.

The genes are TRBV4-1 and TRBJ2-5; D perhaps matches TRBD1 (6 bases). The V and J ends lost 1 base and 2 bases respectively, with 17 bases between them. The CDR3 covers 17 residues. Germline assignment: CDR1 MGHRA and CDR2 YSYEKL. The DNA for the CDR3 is TGCGCCAGCAGCCAAGTAGGTTTTCGGACAGCTCAAGAGACCCAGTACTTC. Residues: CASSQVGFRTAQETQYF.

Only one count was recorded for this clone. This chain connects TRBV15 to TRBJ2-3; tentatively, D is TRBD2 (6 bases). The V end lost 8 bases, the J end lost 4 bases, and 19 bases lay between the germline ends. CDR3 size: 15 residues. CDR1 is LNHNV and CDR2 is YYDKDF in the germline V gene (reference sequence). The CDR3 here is CATSLGGTVPDTQYF. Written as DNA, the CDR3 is TGTGCCACCTCCCTGGGCGGGACCGTTCCAGATACGCAGTATTTT. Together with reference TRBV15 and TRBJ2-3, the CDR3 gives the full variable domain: DAMVIQNPRYQVTQFGKPVTLSCSQTLNHNVMYWYQQKSSQAPKLLFHYYDKDFNNEADTPDNFQSRRPNTSFCFLDIRSPGLGDTAMYLCATSLGGTVPDTQYFGPGTRLTVL.

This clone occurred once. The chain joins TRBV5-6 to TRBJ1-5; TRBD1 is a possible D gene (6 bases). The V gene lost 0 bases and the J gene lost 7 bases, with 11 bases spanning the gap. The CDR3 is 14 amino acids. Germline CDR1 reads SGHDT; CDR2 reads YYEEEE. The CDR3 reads CASSLGAGVQPQHF. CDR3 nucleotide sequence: TGTGCCAGCAGCTTGGGGGCAGGGGTCCAGCCCCAGCATTTT.

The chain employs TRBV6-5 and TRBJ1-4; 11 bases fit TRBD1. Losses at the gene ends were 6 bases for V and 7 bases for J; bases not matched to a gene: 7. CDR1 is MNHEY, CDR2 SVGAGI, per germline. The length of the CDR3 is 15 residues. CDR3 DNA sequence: TGTGCCAGCAGCGGCCACGGGACAGGGGGTGAAAAACTGTTTTTT. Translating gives CASSGHGTGGEKLFF.